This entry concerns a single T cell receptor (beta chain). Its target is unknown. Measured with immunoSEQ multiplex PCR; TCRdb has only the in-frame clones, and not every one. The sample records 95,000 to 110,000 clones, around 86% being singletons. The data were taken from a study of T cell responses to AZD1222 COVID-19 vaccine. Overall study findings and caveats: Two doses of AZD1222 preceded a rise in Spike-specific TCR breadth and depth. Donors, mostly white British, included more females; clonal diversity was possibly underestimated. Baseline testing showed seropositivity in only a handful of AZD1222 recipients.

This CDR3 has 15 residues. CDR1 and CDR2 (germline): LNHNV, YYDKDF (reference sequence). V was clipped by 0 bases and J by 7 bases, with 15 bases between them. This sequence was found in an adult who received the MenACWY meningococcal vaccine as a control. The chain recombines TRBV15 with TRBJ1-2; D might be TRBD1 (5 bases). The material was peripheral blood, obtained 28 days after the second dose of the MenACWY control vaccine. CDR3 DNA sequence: TGTGCCACCAGCAGAGAGGGGGACCCGTCGGGTGGCTACACCTTC. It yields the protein CATSREGDPSGGYTF.